These 17 T cell receptor beta chains share one sample of origin, sequenced in a study of blood T cell repertoires in COVID-19. Profiled with immunoSEQ multiplex PCR; TCRdb holds only in-frame clones, not every one. The sample contains more than 95,000 clones, roughly 80% of which appear only once. The sequenced sample consisted of peripheral blood. The receptor source for this set is a woman aged 80 or older with active or convalescent COVID-19.

This chain joins TRBV5-1 and TRBJ2-6; weak D call: TRBD1 (7 bases). The CDR3 has 17 residues. The germline V gene has CDR1 SGHRS and CDR2 YFSETQ. The V end lost 0 bases, the J end lost 2 bases, and 12 bases lay between the germline ends. This chain's CDR3 is CASSLGQGGTGANVLTF. CDR3 coding DNA: TGCGCCAGCAGCTTGGGGCAGGGGGGCACTGGGGCCAACGTCCTGACTTTC.

This clone has more than one count but fewer than ten. The CDR3 is CASSQDPGLGEYF. The CDR3 bases are TGTGCCAGCAGCCAAGATCCGGGCCTCGGGGAGTACTTC. The rearrangement links TRBV3-1 (or the pseudogene TRBV3-2) to TRBJ2-7; D is possibly TRBD2 (5 bases). The CDR3 runs 13 residues. Germline CDR1 LGHDT, CDR2 YNNKEL (reference sequence). V dropped 0 bases and J dropped 11 bases, with 14 bases sitting between them.

The V call is TRBV24-1, the J call TRBJ2-7; a weak D match, TRBD2 (5 bases). CDR3 length equals 14 residues. CDR1 is KGHDR, CDR2 SFDVKD, per germline. Trimming left V 4 bases short and J 0 bases short, with 9 bases between. CDR3 sequence (DNA): TGTGCCACCAGTGACTCGGGGTACTCCTACGAGCAGTACTTC. Protein product: CATSDSGYSYEQYF.

This rearrangement joins TRBV5-1 to TRBJ1-2; 7 nucleotides match TRBD1. Trimming at V came to 2 bases and at J to 3 bases, leaving 13 bases not matched to a gene. This CDR3 comprises 17 residues. From germline, CDR1 is SGHRS and CDR2 YFSETQ. CDR3 residues: CASSLNSRGRDDYGYTF. DNA of the CDR3: TGCGCCAGCAGCTTAAACTCAAGGGGGCGAGATGACTATGGCTACACCTTC.

The genes are TRBV12-3 or TRBV12-4 and TRBJ2-5; D unclear. The CDR3 spans 13 residues. V lost 1 base and J 0 bases, leaving 3 bases between the germline ends. In nucleotides, the CDR3 is TGTGCCAGCAGTTTAGGGCACCAAGAGACCCAGTACTTC. This encodes CASSLGHQETQYF.

This sequence joins TRBV7-9 and TRBJ1-2; a possible D gene is TRBD1 (5 bases). Trimming left V 5 bases short and J 1 base short, with 14 bases between. Germline CDR1 and CDR2: SEHNR and FQNEAQ (reference sequence). There are 15 residues in the CDR3. The CDR3 region has the DNA TGTGCCAGCAGCCGTTCTTTAGGGGATAACTATGGCTACACCTTC. Residues: CASSRSLGDNYGYTF.

This chain connects TRBV6-6 to TRBJ2-5; 10 nucleotides line up with TRBD1. V lost 5 bases and J lost 1; bases outside the gene matches: 4. The CDR3 consists of 15 residues. The germline V gene encodes CDR1 MNHNY and CDR2 SVGAGI (reference sequence). In DNA, the CDR3 is TGTGCCAGCAGTCCGGGACAGGGGTTCCAAGAGACCCAGTACTTC. Its protein product is CASSPGQGFQETQYF.

DNA of the CDR3: TGTGCCAGCAGCTTGGCTTGGTCTAGCGGGAGTGGTGAGACCCAGTACTTC. This codes for CASSLAWSSGSGETQYF. The rearrangement uses TRBV5-4 and TRBJ2-5; 10 nucleotides agree with TRBD2. Unmatched junction bases numbered 10, after V lost 0 bases and J lost 5 bases. Germline V gene data show CDR1 as SGHNT and CDR2 as YYREEE (reference sequence). This CDR3 is 17 amino acids long.

This clone was seen just once. The chain employs TRBV5-1 and TRBJ2-3; a possible D gene is TRBD1 (6 bases). Trimming cost V 6 bases and J 1 base, with 24 bases left between them. The CDR3 covers 18 residues. CDR1 is SGHRS and CDR2 is YFSETQ in the germline V gene. The CDR3 sequence is CASTSCHGDNHCTDTQYF. CDR3 in DNA: TGCGCCAGCACCTCATGCCATGGGGACAACCATTGCACAGATACGCAGTATTTT.

The genes are TRBV19 and TRBJ2-3, with D perhaps TRBD2 (6 bases). V lost 5 bases and J 4 bases, leaving 16 bases between the germline ends. The germline V gene encodes CDR1 LNHDA and CDR2 SQIVND (reference sequence). The CDR3 loop spans 15 amino acids. This CDR3 is CASSAGLVISDTQYF. The CDR3, as DNA: TGTGCCAGTAGTGCGGGACTTGTCATCTCAGATACGCAGTATTTT.

V is TRBV7-9 and J is TRBJ1-5; the D gene is possibly TRBD1 (5 bases). The CDR3 is 14 amino acids. Germline-derived CDR1 and CDR2 are SEHNR and FQNEAQ (reference sequence). V lost 4 bases and J 7 bases, leaving 14 bases between the germline ends. CDR3 protein: CASSSDSPTQPQHF. In DNA, the CDR3 is TGTGCCAGCAGCTCAGACAGCCCTACCCAGCCCCAGCATTTT.

The chain is built from TRBV28 and TRBJ2-2; D is undetermined. The germline V gene has CDR1 MDHEN and CDR2 SYDVKM. The CDR3 has 12 residues. V was pared by 7 bases and J by 5 bases, with 8 bases between. The CDR3 coding sequence is TGTGCCAGCACCCCGTATACCGGGGAGCTGTTTTTT. Protein product: CASTPYTGELFF.

The chain employs TRBV5-1 and TRBJ2-5; tentatively, D is TRBD2 (5 bases). The germline V gene encodes CDR1 SGHRS and CDR2 YFSETQ. Trimming took off 2 bases at V and 1 base at J, with 15 bases between the two ends. The CDR3 totals 16 residues. The CDR3 is CASSFLGSEPQETQYF. The CDR3 region has the DNA TGCGCCAGCAGCTTTTTGGGTAGCGAGCCCCAAGAGACCCAGTACTTC.

V is TRBV9 and J is TRBJ2-1; 13 positions agree with TRBD2. V shed 4 bases and J 6 bases; nucleotides not matched to a gene: 13. The CDR3 length is 18 residues. Germline-derived CDR1 and CDR2 are SGDLS and YYNGEE. The CDR3 here is CASSLRPGLAGAGNEQFF. As DNA, the CDR3 is TGTGCCAGCAGCCTGAGGCCAGGACTAGCGGGAGCCGGCAATGAGCAGTTCTTC.

This clone appeared once. V is TRBV5-1 and J is TRBJ1-6, with unresolved D. V lost 4 bases and J lost 6, with 8 bases in between. The germline gives CDR1 SGHRS, CDR2 YFSETQ. CDR3 length equals 13 residues. In DNA form, the CDR3 reads TGCGCCAGCAGCGAGACACCTAATTCACCCCTCCACTTT. This gives the protein CASSETPNSPLHF.

This rearrangement joins TRBV30 to TRBJ1-5, with 7 bases fitting TRBD1. The CDR3 totals 13 residues. In germline, CDR1 is GTSNPN, CDR2 SVGIG (reference sequence). V lost 5 bases to trimming and J lost 2 bases; unmatched junction nucleotides: 3. The CDR3, as DNA: TGTGCCTGGGCAGGACAGGGCAATCAGCCCCAGCATTTT. Its protein product is CAWAGQGNQPQHF.

This chain links TRBV4-1 with TRBJ1-2, with 10 bases fitting TRBD1. The germline V gene has CDR1 MGHRA and CDR2 YSYEKL. The CDR3 consists of 15 residues. Unmatched junction bases numbered 7, after V lost 4 bases and J lost 5 bases. CDR3 loop: CASSLTTGGGYGYTF. The CDR3 DNA sequence: TGCGCCAGCAGCCTCACGACAGGGGGCGGGTATGGCTACACCTTC.